A selection of T cell receptor beta chains follows, all from one sample in a study of cytomegalovirus exposure and HLA in healthy donors. Using immunoSEQ multiplex PCR, the repertoire was profiled, and TCRdb retains in-frame clones only, with some absent. The sample shows around 150,000 clones, almost 80% of them seen only once. The material sequenced was PBMCs. Receptors were obtained from a man aged 50-60 years in good health and CMV-seropositive. The CDR3 runs from the conserved cysteine through the conserved F or W. Fields, in order: V gene, clone size, D gene, J gene, CDR3 protein, CDR3 DNA. A D gene is named only where the DNA matches it firmly. Only some rows state a clone size, as once, few, many or a class for expanded clones.

TRBV7-9	NA	NA	TRBJ1-1	CASSPEAGEAFF	TGTGCCAGCAGCCCAGAGGCCGGTGAAGCTTTCTTT
TRBV27	NA	TRBD1	TRBJ1-2	CASSFSGTGGGTHYGYTF	TGTGCCAGCAGTTTTTCCGGGACAGGCGGAGGGACACACTATGGCTACACCTTC
TRBV6-1	NA	NA	TRBJ2-5	CASSVLRETQYF	TGTGCCAGCTCTGTTTTGAGAGAGACCCAGTACTTC
TRBV5-1	NA	NA	TRBJ2-1	CASSPGQSSYNEQFF	TGCGCCAGCAGCCCCGGACAGAGCTCCTACAATGAGCAGTTCTTC
TRBV6-5	NA	NA	TRBJ2-1	CASSYDARDNEQFF	TGTGCCAGCAGTTACGACGCCAGGGACAATGAGCAGTTCTTC
TRBV7-9	NA	TRBD1	TRBJ2-6	CASSKTGDPNSGANVLTF	TGTGCCAGCTCAAAAACAGGGGACCCTAACTCTGGGGCCAACGTCCTGACTTTC
TRBV7-9	NA	NA	TRBJ2-1	CASSLSRDERNEQFF	TGTGCCAGCAGCTTAAGCAGGGATGAGAGGAATGAGCAGTTCTTC
TRBV28	NA	NA	TRBJ1-1	CASGFHTGGTEAFF	TGTGCCAGCGGGTTTCACACCGGCGGGACTGAAGCTTTCTTT
TRBV5-4	few	TRBD1	TRBJ1-1	CASSEGQGAYTEAFF	TGTGCCAGCAGCGAGGGACAGGGGGCTTACACTGAAGCTTTCTTT
TRBV30	once	TRBD1	TRBJ1-6	CAWSRGQGSSPLHF	TGTGCCTGGAGTCGCGGACAGGGGAGTTCACCCCTCCACTTT
TRBV5-5	NA	TRBD1	TRBJ2-5	CASSPSGTGIQETQYF	TGTGCCAGCAGCCCGAGTGGGACAGGGATACAAGAGACCCAGTACTTC
TRBV28	NA	TRBD1	TRBJ2-1	CASALDRGGFNEQFF	TGTGCCAGTGCCCTGGACAGGGGAGGGTTCAATGAGCAGTTCTTC
TRBV5-1	NA	TRBD2	TRBJ2-1	CASSLRLAVGNEQFF	TGCGCCAGCAGCTTGCGACTAGCGGTGGGCAATGAGCAGTTCTTC
TRBV4-3	NA	TRBD2	TRBJ2-2	CASRPRLAVANTGELFF	TGCGCCAGCAGACCCCGACTAGCGGTGGCGAACACCGGGGAGCTGTTTTTT
TRBV6-1	NA	TRBD1	TRBJ1-2	CASSKTGAGYGYTF	TGTGCCAGCAGTAAGACAGGGGCTGGCTATGGCTACACCTTC
TRBV19	NA	TRBD1	TRBJ2-5	CASSASGGAGETQYF	TGTGCCAGTAGTGCCTCAGGGGGCGCGGGAGAGACCCAGTACTTC
TRBV2	NA	NA	TRBJ1-5	CASNFQQGNQPQHF	TGTGCCAGCAACTTCCAACAGGGAAATCAGCCCCAGCATTTT
TRBV5-6	once	NA	TRBJ2-3	CAPEEGSTDTQYF	TGTGCCCCGGAGGAGGGAAGCACAGATACGCAGTATTTT
TRBV19	NA	NA	TRBJ2-3	CASSSSLQDTQYF	TGTGCCAGTAGTTCCTCCCTTCAGGATACGCAGTATTTT
TRBV6-1	NA	TRBD1	TRBJ2-1	CASSEFAGDRGNEQFF	TGTGCCAGCAGTGAATTCGCGGGGGACAGGGGCAATGAGCAGTTCTTC
TRBV7-8	NA	TRBD1	TRBJ1-1	CASSSQTGYNEAFF	TGTGCCAGCAGCAGCCAGACAGGGTATAATGAAGCTTTCTTT
TRBV9	NA	TRBD1	TRBJ1-1	CASSEPTGDTEAFF	TGTGCCAGCAGCGAACCTACAGGGGACACTGAAGCTTTCTTT
TRBV19	NA	NA	TRBJ1-6	CASSSSTARSFSSYNSPLHF	TGTGCCAGTAGTTCGTCGACAGCCCGTTCCTTTAGCTCCTATAATTCACCCCTCCACTTT
TRBV7-3	NA	NA	TRBJ2-1	CASSLQGYNEQFF	TGTGCCAGCAGCTTGCAGGGATACAATGAGCAGTTCTTC
TRBV29-1	NA	TRBD1	TRBJ1-2	CSVEGTGSYGYTF	TGCAGCGTTGAAGGGACAGGGAGCTATGGCTACACCTTC
TRBV29-1	NA	NA	TRBJ2-1	CSVQGGQKGVHNEQFF	TGCAGCGTTCAAGGGGGGCAGAAGGGTGTGCACAATGAGCAGTTCTTC
TRBV28	NA	NA	TRBJ1-2	CAMQEGFGYTF	TGTGCCATGCAGGAGGGGTTCGGCTACACCTTC
TRBV4-1	NA	NA	TRBJ1-5	CASSLRNDRDTYSNQPQHF	TGCGCCAGCAGCCTCCGTAACGACCGGGACACCTATAGCAATCAGCCCCAGCATTTT
TRBV4-2	NA	TRBD1	TRBJ1-3	CASSHPTGTGNTIYF	TGTGCCAGCAGCCACCCGACAGGGACTGGAAACACCATATATTTT
TRBV4-1	NA	NA	TRBJ2-4	CASSQDLVRELAKNIQYF	TGCGCCAGCAGCCAAGATCTCGTCCGGGAGCTAGCCAAAAACATTCAGTACTTC
TRBV18	NA	TRBD1	TRBJ1-5	CASSLFDRVGNQPQHF	TGTGCCAGCTCACTTTTCGACAGGGTAGGCAATCAGCCCCAGCATTTT
TRBV27	NA	TRBD1	TRBJ2-7	CASSSRTGLTKNEQYF	TGTGCCAGCAGTTCAAGGACAGGGCTGACTAAAAACGAGCAGTACTTC
TRBV2	NA	NA	TRBJ1-6	CASSDRVSNSPLHF	TGTGCCAGCAGTGACAGGGTCTCTAATTCACCCCTCCACTTT
TRBV15	NA	TRBD1	TRBJ2-1	CATSTRDRGPPVF	TGTGCCACCAGCACCCGGGACAGGGGGCCTCCGGTCTTC
TRBV7-9	few	NA	TRBJ2-7	CASSFQNEQYF	TGTGCCAGCAGCTTTCAGAACGAGCAGTACTTC
TRBV7-2	NA	TRBD1	TRBJ2-1	CASTDRGTDEQFF	TGTGCCAGCACGGACAGGGGGACAGATGAGCAGTTCTTC
TRBV2	once	TRBD1	TRBJ1-2	CASRKTGTGSGYTF	TGTGCCAGCAGAAAGACCGGGACAGGGTCTGGCTACACCTTC
TRBV7-9	once	TRBD1	TRBJ1-1	CASSLGDRLYTEAFF	TGTGCCAGCAGCTTAGGGGACAGACTTTACACTGAAGCTTTCTTT
TRBV7-2	NA	NA	TRBJ2-5	CASSTAAGNQETQYF	TGTGCCAGCAGCACAGCGGCCGGGAACCAAGAGACCCAGTACTTC
TRBV6-1	NA	NA	TRBJ1-5	CASSDRQGDQPQHF	TGTGCCAGCAGTGATCGGCAGGGTGATCAGCCCCAGCATTTT
TRBV29-1	NA	NA	TRBJ1-2	CSVGMATNYGYTF	TGCAGCGTTGGTATGGCAACTAACTATGGCTACACCTTC
TRBV28	NA	TRBD1	TRBJ1-4	CASKDRGNEKLFF	TGTGCCAGCAAGGACAGGGGGAATGAAAAACTGTTTTTT
TRBV4-1	NA	NA	TRBJ1-1	CASSLGHLNTEAFF	TGCGCCAGCAGCCTGGGACACTTGAACACTGAAGCTTTCTTT
TRBV5-4	NA	TRBD2	TRBJ2-3	CASSSAGLAAISTDTQYF	TGTGCCAGCAGCTCCGCGGGACTAGCGGCGATTAGCACAGATACGCAGTATTTT
TRBV7-2	once	NA	TRBJ1-6	CASSLVGGASNSPLHF	TGTGCCAGCAGCTTAGTGGGGGGGGCTAGTAATTCACCCCTCCACTTT
TRBV2	NA	TRBD1	TRBJ2-3	CASSPPGQGTDTQYF	TGTGCCAGCAGTCCTCCGGGACAGGGCACAGATACGCAGTATTTT
TRBV29-1	NA	TRBD2	TRBJ2-7	CSCREGASGGLEQYF	TGCAGCTGTAGGGAAGGAGCTAGCGGGGGGCTCGAGCAGTACTTC
TRBV29-1	NA	NA	TRBJ1-3	CSVEGGWGDTIYF	TGCAGCGTTGAAGGAGGGTGGGGGGACACCATATATTTT
TRBV7-2	NA	NA	TRBJ2-3	CASSLGTLSTDTQYF	TGTGCCAGCAGCTTAGGGACACTCTCCACAGATACGCAGTATTTT
TRBV29-1	NA	TRBD1	TRBJ2-3	CSVVRDSDHTDTQYF	TGCAGCGTTGTCCGGGACAGCGACCACACAGATACGCAGTATTTT
TRBV7-9	NA	NA	TRBJ2-4	CASPTGEGRAKNIQYF	TGTGCCAGCCCAACGGGGGAAGGAAGGGCCAAAAACATTCAGTACTTC